Presented here are 9 T cell receptor beta chains from one specimen sequenced in a study of identical twins. Via MiXCR, TCRdb re-called the 5' RACE reads, giving one row per CDR3 protein. The table lists approximately 890,000 distinct CDR3 sequences, about 12% of them singletons. This same sample was also taken into another study, of yellow fever vaccine responses in identical twins.

Sequencing was performed on PBMCs. Receptors originate from a young woman in good health.

This clonotype was detected many times. V gene TRBV6-2 or TRBV6-3 combines with J gene TRBJ2-2, with 7 bases aligning to TRBD2. Trimming took 3 bases from V and 4 from J; bases not matched to a gene: 5. The CDR3 has 15 amino acids. CDR1 and CDR2 (germline): MNHEY, SVGEGT. CDR3 protein: CASSYWREPTGELFF. CDR3 DNA: TGTGCCAGCAGTTATTGGCGGGAGCCCACCGGGGAGCTGTTTTTT.

This chain links TRBV11-2 with TRBJ2-3; 11 bases agree with TRBD2. The CDR3 has 18 amino acids. The V segment lost 1 base and the J segment 2 bases; nucleotides outside the gene matches: 8. Germline V gives CDR1 SGHAT, CDR2 FQNNGV. The CDR3 DNA is TGTGCCAGCAGCTTAGTTAGCGGGGGGGCAGGAAACACAGATACGCAGTATTTT. Its translation: CASSLVSGGAGNTDTQYF.

This clonotype came up a few times. V and J are TRBV20-1 and TRBJ1-4, with no clear D. With 3 bases removed from V and 8 bases from J, the gap between germline ends came to 10 bases. Germline lookup yields CDR1 DFQATT and CDR2 SNEGSKA (reference sequence). This CDR3 is built from 12 residues. Here the CDR3 reads CSASSGEEKLFF. The CDR3 DNA follows: TGCAGTGCTAGCAGCGGGGAGGAAAAACTGTTTTTT.

This clonotype was recorded many times. The genes are TRBV6-1 and TRBJ2-2, with TRBD2 matching 10 bases. The germline V gene encodes CDR1 MNHNS and CDR2 SASEGT. This CDR3 is built from 14 residues. The V and J ends lost 6 bases and 5 bases, in that order; junction bases with no gene match: 3. Written as DNA, the CDR3 is TGTGCCAGCAGCGAACTAGCGGGGACCGGGGAGCTGTTTTTT. This translates into CASSELAGTGELFF.

In this sample, this clonotype turned up many times. The chain links TRBV6-2 or TRBV6-3 to TRBJ1-6; D perhaps matches TRBD1 (6 bases). The V end lost 5 bases, the J end lost 7 bases, and 18 bases lay between the germline ends. This CDR3 contains 16 residues. Germline lookup yields CDR1 MNHEY and CDR2 SVGEGT. DNA of the CDR3: TGTGCCAGCAGTCAGGGGTCCGACGGATCAAATTCACCCCTCCACTTT. Protein product: CASSQGSDGSNSPLHF.

This clonotype has more than one count but fewer than ten. The CDR3 nucleotides are TGTGCCAGCAGTTCCGCGTGGGGGGCCGAGCAGTACTTC. This sequence encodes CASSSAWGAEQYF. This chain uses TRBV12-3 or TRBV12-4 with TRBJ2-7, with D perhaps TRBD1 or TRBD2 (6 bases each). V was cut by 4 bases and J by 6 bases, with 13 bases left in between. This CDR3 is 13 amino acids long.

This clonotype has a handful of counts. DNA of the CDR3: TGTGCCAGCAAAAAGTTGGGTCAAGGGAGCCCAGATACGCAGTATTTT. Protein: CASKKLGQGSPDTQYF. The rearrangement joins TRBV25-1 to TRBJ2-3; D might be TRBD2 (5 bases). Germline CDR1 is MGHDK and CDR2 is SYGVNS. The CDR3 extends over 16 amino acids. V dropped 7 bases and J dropped 4 bases, with 21 bases sitting between them.

This clonotype appeared many times. For the CDR3, the DNA is TGCGCCAGCAGCTGGAACCCCAAGACTCAAATGAACACTGAAGCTTTCTTT. Translation gives CASSWNPKTQMNTEAFF. The chain is built from TRBV5-1 and TRBJ1-1; D remains ambiguous. Germline V CDR1 and CDR2: SGHRS, YFSETQ. The CDR3 runs to 17 residues. V lost 3 bases and J lost 0, with 18 bases in between.

This chain joins TRBV7-9 and TRBJ2-1, with 7 bases identical to TRBD2. The V segment lost 5 bases and the J segment 7 bases; nucleotides outside the gene matches: 11. Germline values: CDR1 SEHNR, CDR2 FQNEAQ (reference sequence). CDR3 length equals 15 residues. CDR3 residues: CASSHRAGPLNEQFF. In DNA, the CDR3 is TGTGCCAGCAGCCACAGAGCGGGACCCCTGAATGAGCAGTTCTTC.